The clone carrying this TCR beta chain was counted only a few times. Its antigen is not identified. This record belongs to a study of response to subunit inactivated influenza vaccine. General study points: With each seasonal influenza vaccination, the authors suggested, few new T cells are recruited.

The germline gives CDR1 DFQATT, CDR2 SNEGSKA (reference sequence). The CDR3 covers 14 residues. Deletions cut 4 bases from V and 2 bases from J, with 12 bases between. TCRdb fed the RT-PCR reads into MiXCR, producing one record per CDR3 protein. This sample has roughly 500,000 distinct CDR3 sequences; about 17% occur once, and the top ten carry roughly 3.1%. The TCR originated in a man between 50 and 70 years old who received an inactivated influenza vaccine. This specimen was CD4+ T cells sorted from PBMCs, taken around 25 months after vaccination. J is TRBJ2-1 and V is TRBV20-1, with D tentatively TRBD2 (6 bases). In DNA, the CDR3 is TGCAGTGCTATGGGCGGGGCGACCTACAATGAGCAGTTCTTC. This encodes CSAMGGATYNEQFF.